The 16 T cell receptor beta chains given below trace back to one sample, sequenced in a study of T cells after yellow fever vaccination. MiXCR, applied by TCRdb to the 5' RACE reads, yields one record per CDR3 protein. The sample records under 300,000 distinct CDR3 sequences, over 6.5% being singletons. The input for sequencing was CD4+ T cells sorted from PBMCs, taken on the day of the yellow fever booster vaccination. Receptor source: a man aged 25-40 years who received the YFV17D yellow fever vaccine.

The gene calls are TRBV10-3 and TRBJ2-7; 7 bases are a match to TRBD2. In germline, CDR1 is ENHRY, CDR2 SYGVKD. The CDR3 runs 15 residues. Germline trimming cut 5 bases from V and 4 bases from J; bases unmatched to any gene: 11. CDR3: CAISKSGIGEYEQYF. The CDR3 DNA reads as TGTGCCATCAGTAAAAGCGGGATAGGAGAATACGAGCAGTACTTC.

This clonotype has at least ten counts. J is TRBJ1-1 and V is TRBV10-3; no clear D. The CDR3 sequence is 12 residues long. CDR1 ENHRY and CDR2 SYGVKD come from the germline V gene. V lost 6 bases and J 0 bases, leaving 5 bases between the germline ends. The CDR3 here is CAIRTLNTEAFF. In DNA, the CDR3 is TGTGCCATCAGAACATTGAACACTGAAGCTTTCTTT.

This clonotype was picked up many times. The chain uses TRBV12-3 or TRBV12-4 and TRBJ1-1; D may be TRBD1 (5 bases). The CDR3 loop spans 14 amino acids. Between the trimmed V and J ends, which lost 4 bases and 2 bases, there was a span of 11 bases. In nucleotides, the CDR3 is TGTGCCAGCAGTTCCGCCAGGGTTAACACTGAAGCTTTCTTT. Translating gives CASSSARVNTEAFF.

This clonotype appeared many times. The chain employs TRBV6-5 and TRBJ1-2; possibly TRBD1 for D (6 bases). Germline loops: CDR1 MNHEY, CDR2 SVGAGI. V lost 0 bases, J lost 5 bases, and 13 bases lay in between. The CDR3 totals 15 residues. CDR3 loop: CASSYSLTGPYGYTF. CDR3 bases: TGTGCCAGCAGTTACTCACTGACAGGTCCTTATGGCTACACCTTC.

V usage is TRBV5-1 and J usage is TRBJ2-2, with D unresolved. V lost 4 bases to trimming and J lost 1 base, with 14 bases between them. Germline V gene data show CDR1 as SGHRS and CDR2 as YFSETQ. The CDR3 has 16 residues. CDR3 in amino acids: CASSPGSPGNTGELFF. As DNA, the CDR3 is TGCGCCAGCAGCCCCGGGTCTCCCGGGAACACCGGGGAGCTGTTTTTT. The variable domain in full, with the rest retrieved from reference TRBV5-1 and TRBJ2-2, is KAGVTQTPRYLIKTRGQQVTLSCSPISGHRSVSWYQQTPGQGLQFLFEYFSETQRNKGNFPGRFSGRQFSNSRSEMNVSTLELGDSALYLCASSPGSPGNTGELFFGEGSRLTVL.

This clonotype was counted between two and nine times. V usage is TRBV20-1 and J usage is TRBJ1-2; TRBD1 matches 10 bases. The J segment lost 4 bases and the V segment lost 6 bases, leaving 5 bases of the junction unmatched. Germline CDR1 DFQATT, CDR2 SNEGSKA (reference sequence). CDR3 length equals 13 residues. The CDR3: CSAGQGVPYGYTF. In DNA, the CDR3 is TGCAGTGCCGGACAGGGGGTGCCCTATGGCTACACCTTC.

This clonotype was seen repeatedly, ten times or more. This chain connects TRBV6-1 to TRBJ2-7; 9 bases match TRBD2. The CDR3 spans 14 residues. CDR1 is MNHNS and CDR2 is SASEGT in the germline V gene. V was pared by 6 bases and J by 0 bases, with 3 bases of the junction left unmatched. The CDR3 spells CASRVAGVSYEQYF. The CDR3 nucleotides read TGTGCCAGCAGGGTAGCGGGAGTCTCCTACGAGCAGTACTTC.

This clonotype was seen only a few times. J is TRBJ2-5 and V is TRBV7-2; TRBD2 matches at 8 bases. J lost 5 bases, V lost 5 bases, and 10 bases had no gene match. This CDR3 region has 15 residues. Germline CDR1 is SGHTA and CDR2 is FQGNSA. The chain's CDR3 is CASSPGAGGLETQYF. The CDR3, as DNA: TGTGCCAGCAGCCCAGGGGCGGGGGGATTGGAGACCCAGTACTTC.

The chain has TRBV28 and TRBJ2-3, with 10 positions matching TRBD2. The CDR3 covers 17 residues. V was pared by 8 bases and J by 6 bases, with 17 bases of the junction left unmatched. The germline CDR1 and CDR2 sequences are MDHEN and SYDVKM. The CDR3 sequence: CASPTSLAGGLIDTQYF. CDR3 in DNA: TGTGCCAGCCCTACCTCATTAGCGGGAGGACTTATCGATACGCAGTATTTT.

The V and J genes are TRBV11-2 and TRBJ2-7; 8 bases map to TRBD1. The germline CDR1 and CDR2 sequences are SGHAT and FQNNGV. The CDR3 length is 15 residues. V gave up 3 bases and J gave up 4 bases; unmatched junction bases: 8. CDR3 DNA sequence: TGTGCCAGCAGCTTGACGGACCAGGGGGCTTACGAGCAGTACTTC. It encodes CASSLTDQGAYEQYF.

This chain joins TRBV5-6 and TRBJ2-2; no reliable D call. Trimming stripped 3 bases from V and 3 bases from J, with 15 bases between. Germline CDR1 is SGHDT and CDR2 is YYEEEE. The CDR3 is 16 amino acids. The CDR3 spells CASSSAWAPDTGELFF. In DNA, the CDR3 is TGTGCCAGCAGCTCGGCGTGGGCGCCGGACACCGGGGAGCTGTTTTTT.

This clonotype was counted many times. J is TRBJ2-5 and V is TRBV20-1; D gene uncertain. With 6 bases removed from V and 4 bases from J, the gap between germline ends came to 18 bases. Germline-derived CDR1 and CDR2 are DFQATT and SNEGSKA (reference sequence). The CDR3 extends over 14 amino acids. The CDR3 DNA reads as TGCAGTGCAAAAAGGGCCCCAATCCCAGAGACCCAGTACTTC. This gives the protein CSAKRAPIPETQYF.

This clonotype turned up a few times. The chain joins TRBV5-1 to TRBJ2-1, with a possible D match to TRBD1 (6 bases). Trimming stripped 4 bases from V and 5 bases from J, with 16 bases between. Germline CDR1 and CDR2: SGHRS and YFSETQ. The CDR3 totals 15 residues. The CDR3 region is CASSPDWTVNNEQFF. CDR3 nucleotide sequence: TGCGCCAGCAGCCCCGACTGGACAGTAAACAATGAGCAGTTCTTC.

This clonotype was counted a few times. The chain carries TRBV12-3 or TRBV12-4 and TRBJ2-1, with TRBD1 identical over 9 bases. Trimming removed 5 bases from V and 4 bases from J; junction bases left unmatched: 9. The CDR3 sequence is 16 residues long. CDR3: CASSPPGTGSYNEQFF. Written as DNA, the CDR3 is TGTGCCAGCAGTCCTCCCGGGACAGGGAGTTACAATGAGCAGTTCTTC.

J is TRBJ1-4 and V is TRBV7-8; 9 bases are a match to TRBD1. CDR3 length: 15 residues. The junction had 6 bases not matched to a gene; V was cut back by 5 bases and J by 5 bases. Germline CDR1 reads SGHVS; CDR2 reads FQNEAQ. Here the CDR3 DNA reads TGTGCCAGCAGCGGATACGGGACAGGGAATGAAAAACTGTTTTTT. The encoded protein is CASSGYGTGNEKLFF.

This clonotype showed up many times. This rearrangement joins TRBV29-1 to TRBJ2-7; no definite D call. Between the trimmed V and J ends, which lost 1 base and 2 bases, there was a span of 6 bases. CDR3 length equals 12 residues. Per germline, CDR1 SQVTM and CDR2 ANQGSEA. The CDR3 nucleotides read TGCAGCGTTGAAGGGTACACCTACGAGCAGTACTTC. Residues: CSVEGYTYEQYF.